A selection of T cell receptor beta chains follows, all from one sample in a study of blood T cell repertoires in COVID-19. Some clones are missing from TCRdb's copy, which holds only in-frame ones; the method was immunoSEQ multiplex PCR. The sample consists of 200,000 to 250,000 clones, 60% to 85% of them appearing once. The sequencing sample was made of peripheral blood. The receptors stem from a woman in her 70s with acute or convalescent COVID-19. The CDR3 runs from the conserved cysteine through the conserved F or W. A D gene is named only where the DNA matches it firmly. Some rows have no size entry. The others give once, few or many, or a class for an expanded clone.

v_call: TRBV24-1; clone_size: NA; d_call: TRBD1; j_call: TRBJ2-1; cdr3_nt: TGTGCCACCAGTGACCCTGGACAGGGGGCTATCTACAATGAGCAGTTCTTC; cdr3_aa: CATSDPGQGAIYNEQFF
v_call: TRBV7-9; clone_size: NA; d_call: TRBD2; j_call: TRBJ2-1; cdr3_nt: TGTGCCAGCAGCCCGGGGGGGTCCTACAATGAGCAGTTCTTC; cdr3_aa: CASSPGGSYNEQFF
v_call: TRBV18; clone_size: NA; d_call: TRBD1; j_call: TRBJ1-5; cdr3_nt: TGTGCCAGCTCATCGGGACAGAGCAATCAGCCCCAGCATTTT; cdr3_aa: CASSSGQSNQPQHF
v_call: TRBV7-2; clone_size: NA; d_call: NA; j_call: TRBJ1-1; cdr3_nt: TGTGCCAGCAGCTCCGACGCAGGGTCTGAAGCTTTCTTT; cdr3_aa: CASSSDAGSEAFF
v_call: TRBV30; clone_size: NA; d_call: NA; j_call: TRBJ1-6; cdr3_nt: TGTGCCTGGAGTGTTACAGTAGATAATTCACCCCTCCACTTT; cdr3_aa: CAWSVTVDNSPLHF
v_call: TRBV15; clone_size: NA; d_call: NA; j_call: TRBJ2-2; cdr3_nt: TGTGCCACCAGCAAGGCAGGGGTCGGGGAGCTGTTTTTT; cdr3_aa: CATSKAGVGELFF
v_call: TRBV10-3; clone_size: NA; d_call: NA; j_call: TRBJ2-2; cdr3_nt: TGTGCCATCAGGCAGGGGACGAACGGGGAGCTGTTTTTT; cdr3_aa: CAIRQGTNGELFF
v_call: TRBV3-1/TRBV3-2; clone_size: NA; d_call: NA; j_call: TRBJ1-4; cdr3_nt: TGTGCCAGCAGCCATGAGGGGGGGAATGAAAAACTGTTTTTT; cdr3_aa: CASSHEGGNEKLFF
v_call: TRBV10-3; clone_size: NA; d_call: TRBD1; j_call: TRBJ2-7; cdr3_nt: TGTGCCATCAGCACGACAGGGTCACTCTCCTACGAGCAGTACTTC; cdr3_aa: CAISTTGSLSYEQYF
v_call: TRBV6-5; clone_size: few; d_call: NA; j_call: TRBJ2-7; cdr3_nt: TGTGCCAGCAGTTACTCGAATCGGGGGTCGGTGGTGCAGTACTTC; cdr3_aa: CASSYSNRGSVVQYF
v_call: TRBV18; clone_size: once; d_call: TRBD2; j_call: TRBJ2-5; cdr3_nt: TGTGCCAGCTCACCACCTAGCGGGAGAGAGACCCAGTACTTC; cdr3_aa: CASSPPSGRETQYF
v_call: TRBV9; clone_size: NA; d_call: TRBD1; j_call: TRBJ2-7; cdr3_nt: TGTGCCAGCAGCCCACGACAGGGGCCCTACGAGCAGTACTTC; cdr3_aa: CASSPRQGPYEQYF
v_call: TRBV28; clone_size: many; d_call: NA; j_call: TRBJ1-4; cdr3_nt: TGTGCCAGCAGTTTAGGACATAAGAGTGAAAAACTGTTTTTT; cdr3_aa: CASSLGHKSEKLFF
v_call: TRBV7-2; clone_size: NA; d_call: NA; j_call: TRBJ1-4; cdr3_nt: TGTGCCAGCAGGCCAACCGGGGCTAATGAAAAACTGTTTTTT; cdr3_aa: CASRPTGANEKLFF
v_call: TRBV27; clone_size: NA; d_call: NA; j_call: TRBJ1-6; cdr3_nt: TGTGCCAGCCGGCGGATTAATTCACCCCTCCACTTT; cdr3_aa: CASRRINSPLHF
v_call: TRBV6-5; clone_size: NA; d_call: NA; j_call: TRBJ2-2; cdr3_nt: TGTGCCAGTCTCTCTATGCCGAACACCGGGGAGCTGTTTTTT; cdr3_aa: CASLSMPNTGELFF
v_call: TRBV9; clone_size: NA; d_call: TRBD1; j_call: TRBJ1-4; cdr3_nt: TGTGCCAGCAGCGCCCGGGACAGGACTGGGAATGAAAAACTGTTTTTT; cdr3_aa: CASSARDRTGNEKLFF
v_call: TRBV6-5; clone_size: NA; d_call: NA; j_call: TRBJ2-7; cdr3_nt: TGTGCCAGCAGTTACTCGCGGGGTTCCTACGAGCAGTACTTC; cdr3_aa: CASSYSRGSYEQYF
v_call: TRBV18; clone_size: NA; d_call: NA; j_call: TRBJ2-5; cdr3_nt: TGTGCCAGCTCACCCGGCTCAGGGCGGGAGACCCAGTACTTC; cdr3_aa: CASSPGSGRETQYF